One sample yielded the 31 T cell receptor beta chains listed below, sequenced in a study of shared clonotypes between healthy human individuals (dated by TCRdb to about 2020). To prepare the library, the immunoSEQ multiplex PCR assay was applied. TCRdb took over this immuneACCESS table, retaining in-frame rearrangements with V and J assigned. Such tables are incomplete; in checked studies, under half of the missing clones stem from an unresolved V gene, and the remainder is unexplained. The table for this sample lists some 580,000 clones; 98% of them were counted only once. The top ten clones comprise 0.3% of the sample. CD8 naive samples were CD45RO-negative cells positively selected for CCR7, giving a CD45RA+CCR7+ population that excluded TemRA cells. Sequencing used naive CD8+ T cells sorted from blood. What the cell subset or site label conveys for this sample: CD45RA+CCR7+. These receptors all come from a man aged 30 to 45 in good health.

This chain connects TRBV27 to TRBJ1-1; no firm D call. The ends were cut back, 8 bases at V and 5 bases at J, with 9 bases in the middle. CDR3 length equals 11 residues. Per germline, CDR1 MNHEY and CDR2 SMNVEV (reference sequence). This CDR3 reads CASLGLTEAFF. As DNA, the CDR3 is TGTGCCAGCTTGGGCCTAACTGAAGCTTTCTTT.

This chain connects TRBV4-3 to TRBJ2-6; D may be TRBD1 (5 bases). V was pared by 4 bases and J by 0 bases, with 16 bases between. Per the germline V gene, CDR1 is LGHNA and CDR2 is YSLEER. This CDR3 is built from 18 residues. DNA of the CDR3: TGCGCCAGCAGCCGATCTTTAGGGGCGAGCTCTGGGGCCAACGTCCTGACTTTC. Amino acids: CASSRSLGASSGANVLTF.

The CDR3 coding sequence is TGTGCCAGCAGTTCCCGAGGGTTGGGGCGGAGCGGCTCAAGGGATGAGCAGTTCTTC. It codes for CASSSRGLGRSGSRDEQFF. V usage is TRBV27 and J usage is TRBJ2-1, with D tentatively TRBD1 or TRBD2 (5 bases each). CDR1 and CDR2 from the germline V gene are MNHEY and SMNVEV (reference sequence). Trimming removed 4 bases at V and 8 bases at J, with 30 bases between. The CDR3 is made up of 19 amino acids.

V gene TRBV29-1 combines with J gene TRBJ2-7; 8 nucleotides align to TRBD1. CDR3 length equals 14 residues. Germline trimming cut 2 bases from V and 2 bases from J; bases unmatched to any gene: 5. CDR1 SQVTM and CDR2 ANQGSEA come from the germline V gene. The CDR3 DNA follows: TGCAGCGTTGAAACCGGACAGGGCGCCTACGAGCAGTACTTC. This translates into CSVETGQGAYEQYF.

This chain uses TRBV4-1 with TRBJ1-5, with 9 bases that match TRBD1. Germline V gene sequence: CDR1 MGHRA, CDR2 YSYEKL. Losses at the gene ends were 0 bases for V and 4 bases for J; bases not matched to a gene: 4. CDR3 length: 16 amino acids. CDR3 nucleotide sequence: TGCGCCAGCAGCCAAGAGCCCGGGACAGGGAATCAGCCCCAGCATTTT. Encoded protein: CASSQEPGTGNQPQHF.

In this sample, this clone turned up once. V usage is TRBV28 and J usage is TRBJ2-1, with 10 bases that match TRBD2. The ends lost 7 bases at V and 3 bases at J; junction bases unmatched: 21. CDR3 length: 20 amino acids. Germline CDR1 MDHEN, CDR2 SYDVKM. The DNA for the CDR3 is TGTGCCAGCATGAGAAGATCAGGGCAGGGGCGACTAGCGGGCTACAATGAGCAGTTCTTC. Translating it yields CASMRRSGQGRLAGYNEQFF.

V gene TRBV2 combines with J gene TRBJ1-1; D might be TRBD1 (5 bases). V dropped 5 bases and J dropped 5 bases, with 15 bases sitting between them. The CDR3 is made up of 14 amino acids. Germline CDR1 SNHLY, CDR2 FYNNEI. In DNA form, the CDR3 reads TGTGCCAGCAGTTGGACAAGGGAGGGTACTGAAGCTTTCTTT. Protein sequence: CASSWTREGTEAFF.

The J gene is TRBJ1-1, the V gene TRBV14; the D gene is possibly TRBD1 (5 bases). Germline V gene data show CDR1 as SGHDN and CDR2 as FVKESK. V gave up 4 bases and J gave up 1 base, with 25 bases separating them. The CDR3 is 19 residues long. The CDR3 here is CASSPRGDTPGRTNTEAFF. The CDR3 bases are TGTGCCAGCAGCCCCCGAGGGGATACTCCGGGCCGAACGAACACTGAAGCTTTCTTT. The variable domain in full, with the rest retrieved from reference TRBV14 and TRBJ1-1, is EAGVTQFPSHSVIEKGQTVTLRCDPISGHDNLYWYRRVMGKEIKFLLHFVKESKQDESGMPNNRFLAERTGGTYSTLKVQPAELEDSGVYFCASSPRGDTPGRTNTEAFFGQGTRLTVV.

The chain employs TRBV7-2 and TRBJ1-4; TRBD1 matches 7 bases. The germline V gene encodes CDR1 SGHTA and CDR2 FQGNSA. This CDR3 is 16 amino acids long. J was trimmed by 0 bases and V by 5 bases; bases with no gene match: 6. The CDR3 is CASSDRDSSTNEKLFF. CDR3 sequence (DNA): TGTGCCAGCAGCGACCGGGACAGCTCAACTAATGAAAAACTGTTTTTT.

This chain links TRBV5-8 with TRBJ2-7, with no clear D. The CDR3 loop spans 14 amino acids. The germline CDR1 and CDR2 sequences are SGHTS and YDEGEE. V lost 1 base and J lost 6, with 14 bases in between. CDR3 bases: TGTGCCAGCAGCTTGTTACAGACTTCTCCCGAGCAGTACTTC. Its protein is CASSLLQTSPEQYF.

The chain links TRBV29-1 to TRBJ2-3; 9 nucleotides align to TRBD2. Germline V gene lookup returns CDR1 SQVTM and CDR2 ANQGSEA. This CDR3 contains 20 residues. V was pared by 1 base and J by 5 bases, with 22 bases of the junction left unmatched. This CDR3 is CSVEGPIVPVGGRAIDTQYF. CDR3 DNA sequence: TGCAGCGTTGAAGGACCGATTGTCCCTGTAGGCGGGAGGGCCATAGATACGCAGTATTTT.

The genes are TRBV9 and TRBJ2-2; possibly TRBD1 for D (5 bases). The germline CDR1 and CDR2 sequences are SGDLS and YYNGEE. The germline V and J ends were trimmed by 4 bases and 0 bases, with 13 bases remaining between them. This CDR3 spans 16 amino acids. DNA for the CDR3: TGTGCCAGCAGCCCCGACAGCTTATCGAACACCGGGGAGCTGTTTTTT. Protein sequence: CASSPDSLSNTGELFF.

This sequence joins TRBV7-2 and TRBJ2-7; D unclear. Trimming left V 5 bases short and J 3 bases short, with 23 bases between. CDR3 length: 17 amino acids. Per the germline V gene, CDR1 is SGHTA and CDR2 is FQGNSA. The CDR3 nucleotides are TGTGCCAGCAGCCACCAGACCATACTGGAGACCTTCTACGAGCAGTACTTC. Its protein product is CASSHQTILETFYEQYF.

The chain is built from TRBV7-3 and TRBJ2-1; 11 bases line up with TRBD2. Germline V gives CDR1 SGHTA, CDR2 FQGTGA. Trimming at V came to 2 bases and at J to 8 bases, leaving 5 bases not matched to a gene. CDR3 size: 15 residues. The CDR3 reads CASSLALAGADEQFF. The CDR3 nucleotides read TGTGCCAGCAGCTTAGCACTAGCGGGAGCCGATGAGCAGTTCTTC.

CDR3 sequence (DNA): TGCGCCAGCGGGGACCGGGACAACTCGAGGGATACGCAGTATTTT. Amino acid sequence: CASGDRDNSRDTQYF. This chain uses TRBV4-3 with TRBJ2-3; D is perhaps TRBD1 (6 bases). V dropped 8 bases and J dropped 6 bases, with 21 bases sitting between them. Germline-derived CDR1 and CDR2 are LGHNA and YSLEER. CDR3 length: 15 residues.

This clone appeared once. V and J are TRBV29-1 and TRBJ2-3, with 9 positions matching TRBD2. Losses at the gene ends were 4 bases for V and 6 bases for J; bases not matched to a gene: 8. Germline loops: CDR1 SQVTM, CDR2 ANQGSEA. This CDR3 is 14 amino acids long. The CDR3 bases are TGCAGCGTTGGGGGGCGGGAGGGCCTCGATACGCAGTATTTT. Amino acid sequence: CSVGGREGLDTQYF.

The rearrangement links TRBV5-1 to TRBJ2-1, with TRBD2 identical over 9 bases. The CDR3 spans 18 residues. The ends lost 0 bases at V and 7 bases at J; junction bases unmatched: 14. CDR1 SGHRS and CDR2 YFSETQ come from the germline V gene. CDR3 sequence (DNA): TGCGCCAGCAGCTTGGAAGGGCTAGCGGGAATCGCTCAGAATGAGCAGTTCTTC. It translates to CASSLEGLAGIAQNEQFF.

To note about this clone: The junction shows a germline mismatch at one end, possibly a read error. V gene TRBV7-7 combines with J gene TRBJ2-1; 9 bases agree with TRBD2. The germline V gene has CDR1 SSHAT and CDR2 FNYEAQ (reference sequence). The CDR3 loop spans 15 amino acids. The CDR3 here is CASSLALAGYNEQFF. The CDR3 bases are TGTGCTAGCAGCTTAGCGCTAGCGGGGTACAATGAGCAGTTCTTC.

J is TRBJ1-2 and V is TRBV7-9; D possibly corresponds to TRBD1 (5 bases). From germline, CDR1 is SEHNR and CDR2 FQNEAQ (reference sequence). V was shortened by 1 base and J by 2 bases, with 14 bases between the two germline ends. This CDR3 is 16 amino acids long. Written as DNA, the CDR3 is TGTGCCAGCAGCTTAGGAAGTAGCAGGGCCAACTATGGCTACACCTTC. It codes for CASSLGSSRANYGYTF.

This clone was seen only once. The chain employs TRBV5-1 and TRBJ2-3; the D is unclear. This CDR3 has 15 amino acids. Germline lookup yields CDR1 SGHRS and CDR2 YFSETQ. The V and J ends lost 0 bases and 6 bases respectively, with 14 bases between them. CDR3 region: CASSLVARRADTQYF. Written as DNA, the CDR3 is TGCGCCAGCAGCTTGGTGGCTAGACGGGCTGATACGCAGTATTTT.

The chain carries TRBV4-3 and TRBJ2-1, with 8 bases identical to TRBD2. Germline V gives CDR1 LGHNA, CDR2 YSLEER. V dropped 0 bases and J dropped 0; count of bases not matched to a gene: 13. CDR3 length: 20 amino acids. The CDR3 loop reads CASSQDASGRNVGSYNEQFF. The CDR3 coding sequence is TGCGCCAGCAGCCAAGATGCGAGCGGGAGAAATGTCGGCTCCTACAATGAGCAGTTCTTC.

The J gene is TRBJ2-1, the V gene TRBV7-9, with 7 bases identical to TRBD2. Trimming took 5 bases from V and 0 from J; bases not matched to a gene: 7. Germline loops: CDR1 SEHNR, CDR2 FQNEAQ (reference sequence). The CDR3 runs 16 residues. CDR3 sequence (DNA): TGTGCCAGCAGCCCACAGCGGGACTACTCCTACAATGAGCAGTTCTTC. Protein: CASSPQRDYSYNEQFF.

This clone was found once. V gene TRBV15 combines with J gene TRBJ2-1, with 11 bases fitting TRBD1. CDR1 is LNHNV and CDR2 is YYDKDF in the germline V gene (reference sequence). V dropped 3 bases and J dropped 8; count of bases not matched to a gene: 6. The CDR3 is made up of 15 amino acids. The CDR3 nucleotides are TGTGCCACCAGCAGGGGGGACAGGGGGATCGATGAGCAGTTCTTC. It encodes CATSRGDRGIDEQFF.

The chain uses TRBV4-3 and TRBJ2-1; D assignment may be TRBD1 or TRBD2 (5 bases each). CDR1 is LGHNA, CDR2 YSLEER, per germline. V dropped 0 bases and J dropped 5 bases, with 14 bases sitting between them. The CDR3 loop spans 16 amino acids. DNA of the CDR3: TGCGCCAGCAGCCAAGACGTCGGGACGGGACACAATGAGCAGTTCTTC. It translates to CASSQDVGTGHNEQFF.

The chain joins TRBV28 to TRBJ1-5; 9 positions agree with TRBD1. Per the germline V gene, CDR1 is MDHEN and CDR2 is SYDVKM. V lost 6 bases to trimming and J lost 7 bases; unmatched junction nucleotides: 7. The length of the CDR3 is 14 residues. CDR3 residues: CASRGWTGVQPQHF. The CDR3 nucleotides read TGTGCCAGCAGAGGATGGACAGGGGTCCAGCCCCAGCATTTT.

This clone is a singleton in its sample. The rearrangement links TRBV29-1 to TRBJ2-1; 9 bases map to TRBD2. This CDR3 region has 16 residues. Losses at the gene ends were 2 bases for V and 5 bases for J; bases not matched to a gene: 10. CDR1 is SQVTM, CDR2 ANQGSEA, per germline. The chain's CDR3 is CSVERSSGSGNNEQFF. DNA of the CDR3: TGCAGCGTTGAACGGAGTAGCGGGAGTGGCAACAATGAGCAGTTCTTC.

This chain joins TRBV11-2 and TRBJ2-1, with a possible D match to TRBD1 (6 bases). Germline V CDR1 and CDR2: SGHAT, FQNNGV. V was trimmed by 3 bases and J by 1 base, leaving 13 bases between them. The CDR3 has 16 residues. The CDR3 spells CASSLGWGLSYNEQFF. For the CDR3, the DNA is TGTGCCAGCAGCTTGGGGTGGGGGCTATCCTACAATGAGCAGTTCTTC.

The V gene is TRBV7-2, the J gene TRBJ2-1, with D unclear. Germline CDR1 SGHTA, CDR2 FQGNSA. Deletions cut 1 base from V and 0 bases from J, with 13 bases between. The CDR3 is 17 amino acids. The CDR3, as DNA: TGTGCCAGCAGCTTAGGGCTTCTGACGAGCTCCTACAATGAGCAGTTCTTC. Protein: CASSLGLLTSSYNEQFF.

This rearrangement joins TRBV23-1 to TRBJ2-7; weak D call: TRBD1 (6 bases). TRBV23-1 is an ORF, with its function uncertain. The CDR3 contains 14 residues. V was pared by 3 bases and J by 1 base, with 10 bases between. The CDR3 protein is CASSHRQDSYEQYF. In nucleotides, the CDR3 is TGCGCCAGCAGTCATCGACAGGATTCCTACGAGCAGTACTTC.

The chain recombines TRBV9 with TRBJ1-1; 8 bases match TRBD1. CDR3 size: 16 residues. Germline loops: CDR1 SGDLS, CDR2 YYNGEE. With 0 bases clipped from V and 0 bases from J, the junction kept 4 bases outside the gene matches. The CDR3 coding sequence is TGTGCCAGCAGCGTAGGGCCGGGACAGGTGAACACTGAAGCTTTCTTT. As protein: CASSVGPGQVNTEAFF.

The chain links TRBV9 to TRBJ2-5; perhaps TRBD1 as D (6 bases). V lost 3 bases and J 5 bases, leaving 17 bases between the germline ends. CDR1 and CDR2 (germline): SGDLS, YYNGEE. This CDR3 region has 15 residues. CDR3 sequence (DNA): TGTGCCAGCAGCGGCAATCAGGGGTTCGATGAGACCCAGTACTTC. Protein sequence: CASSGNQGFDETQYF.